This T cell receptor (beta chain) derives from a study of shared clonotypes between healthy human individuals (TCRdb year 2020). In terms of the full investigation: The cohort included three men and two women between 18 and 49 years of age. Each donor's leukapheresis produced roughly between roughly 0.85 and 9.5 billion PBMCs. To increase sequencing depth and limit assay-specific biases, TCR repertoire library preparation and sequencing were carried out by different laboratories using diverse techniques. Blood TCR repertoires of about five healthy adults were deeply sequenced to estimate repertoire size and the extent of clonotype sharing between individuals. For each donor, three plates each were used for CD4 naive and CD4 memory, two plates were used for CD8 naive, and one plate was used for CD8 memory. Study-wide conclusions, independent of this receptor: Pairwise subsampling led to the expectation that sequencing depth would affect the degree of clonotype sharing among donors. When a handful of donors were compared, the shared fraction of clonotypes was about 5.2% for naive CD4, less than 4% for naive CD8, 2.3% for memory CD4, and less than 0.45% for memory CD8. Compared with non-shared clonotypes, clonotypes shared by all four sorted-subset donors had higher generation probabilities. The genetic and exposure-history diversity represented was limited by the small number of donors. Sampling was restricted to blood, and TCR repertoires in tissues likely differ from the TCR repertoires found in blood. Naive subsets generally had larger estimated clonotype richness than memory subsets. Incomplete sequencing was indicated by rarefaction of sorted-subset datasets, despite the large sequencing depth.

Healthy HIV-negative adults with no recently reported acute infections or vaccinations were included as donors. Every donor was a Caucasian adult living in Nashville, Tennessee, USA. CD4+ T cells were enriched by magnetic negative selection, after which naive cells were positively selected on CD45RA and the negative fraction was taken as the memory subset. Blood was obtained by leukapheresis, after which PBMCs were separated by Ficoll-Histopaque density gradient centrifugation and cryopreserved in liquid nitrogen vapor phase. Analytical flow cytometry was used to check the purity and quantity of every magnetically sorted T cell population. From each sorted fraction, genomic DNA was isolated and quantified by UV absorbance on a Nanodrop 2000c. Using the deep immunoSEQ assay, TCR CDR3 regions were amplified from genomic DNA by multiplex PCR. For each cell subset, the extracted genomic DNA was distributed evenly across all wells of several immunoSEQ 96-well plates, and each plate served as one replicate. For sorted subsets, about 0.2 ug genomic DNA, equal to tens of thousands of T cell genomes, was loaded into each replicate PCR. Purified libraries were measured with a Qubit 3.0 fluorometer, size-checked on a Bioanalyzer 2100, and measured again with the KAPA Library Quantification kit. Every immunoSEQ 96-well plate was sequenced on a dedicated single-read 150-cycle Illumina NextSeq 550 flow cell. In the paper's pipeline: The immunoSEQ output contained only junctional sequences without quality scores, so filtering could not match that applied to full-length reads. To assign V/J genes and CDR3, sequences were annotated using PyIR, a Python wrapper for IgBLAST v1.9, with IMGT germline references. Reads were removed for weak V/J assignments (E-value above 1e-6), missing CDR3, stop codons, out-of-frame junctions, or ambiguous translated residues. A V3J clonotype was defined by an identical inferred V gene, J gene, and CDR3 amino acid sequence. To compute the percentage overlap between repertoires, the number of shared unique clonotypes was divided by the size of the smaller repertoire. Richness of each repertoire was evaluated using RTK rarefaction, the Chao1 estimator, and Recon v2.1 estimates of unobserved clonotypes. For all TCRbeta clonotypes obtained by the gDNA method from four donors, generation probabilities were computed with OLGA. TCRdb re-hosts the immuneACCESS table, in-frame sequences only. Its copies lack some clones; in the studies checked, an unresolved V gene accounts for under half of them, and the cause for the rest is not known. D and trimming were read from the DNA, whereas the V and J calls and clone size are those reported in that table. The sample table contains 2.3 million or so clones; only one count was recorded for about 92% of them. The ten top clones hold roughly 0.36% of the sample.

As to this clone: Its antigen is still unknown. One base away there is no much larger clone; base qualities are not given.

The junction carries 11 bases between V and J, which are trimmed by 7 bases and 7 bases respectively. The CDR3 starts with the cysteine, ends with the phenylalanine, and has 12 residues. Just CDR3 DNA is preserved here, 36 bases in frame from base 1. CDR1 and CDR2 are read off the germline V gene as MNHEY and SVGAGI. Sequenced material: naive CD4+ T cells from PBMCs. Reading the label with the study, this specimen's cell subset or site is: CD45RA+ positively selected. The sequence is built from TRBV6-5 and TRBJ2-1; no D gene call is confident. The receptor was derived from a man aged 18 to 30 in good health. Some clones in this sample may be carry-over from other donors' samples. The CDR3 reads CASNDFLNEQFF. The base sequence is TGTGCCAGCAACGACTTCCTAAATGAGCAGTTCTTC.